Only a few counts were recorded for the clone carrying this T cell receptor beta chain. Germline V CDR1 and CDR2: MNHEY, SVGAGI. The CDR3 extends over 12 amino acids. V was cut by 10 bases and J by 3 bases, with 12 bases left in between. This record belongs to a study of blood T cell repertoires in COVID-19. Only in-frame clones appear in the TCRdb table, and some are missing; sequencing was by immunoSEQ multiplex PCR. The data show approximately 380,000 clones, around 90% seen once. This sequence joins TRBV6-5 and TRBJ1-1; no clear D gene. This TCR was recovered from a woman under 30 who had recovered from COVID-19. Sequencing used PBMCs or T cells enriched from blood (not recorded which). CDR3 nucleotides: TGTGCCACCGAACGGGGTGACACTGAAGCTTTCTTT. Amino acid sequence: CATERGDTEAFF.